The T cell receptor (delta chain) under discussion was sequenced for a study of γδ T cells in repeated Plasmodium falciparum infection. Study background: Age- and gender-matched Australian children served as comparison for malaria-exposed Malian children.

Study-wide points: Vdelta2-negative gammadelta repertoires, largely Vdelta1+, seemingly showed infection-driven waves of new clonal selection.

TCRdb fed the multiplex PCR reads into CATT to redo clone calling. There are more than 45,000 delta-chain clones in the sample; around 1.7% occur only once, and 15% lies in the top ten. CDR1 and CDR2 (germline): GEAIGNYY, EKD. The CDR3 consists of 17 residues. This clone has at least ten counts. Its antigen is unknown. The mismatch at residue 15 between this DNA's translation and the TCRdb protein of a much larger clone likely reflects a read error; the protein shown is translated from the DNA. Gammadelta T cells were flow-sorted from PBMC into Vgamma9/Vdelta2+ and Vdelta2-negative populations for bulk analysis.

Sample: gamma-delta T cells from blood. V and J are TRDV2 and TRDJ1; the match to TRDD3 covers 9 bases. The source of this sequence is a pool of human donors (malaria-infected and uninfected, not separated). The CDR3 sequence: CACDTLLGDPYTDKFIF. The CDR3 nucleotides are TGTGCCTGTGACACCTTACTGGGGGACCCATACACCGATAAATTCATCTTT.